The source of this T cell receptor beta chain is a study of cytomegalovirus exposure and HLA in healthy donors. General observations from the study: An Asian-associated ancestry cluster reportedly showed fewer N-insertions than the approximately 660-donor mean in a later analysis. A later analysis found that most CMV-associated TCR beta chains appeared HLA-restricted. The study listed 164 cytomegalovirus-associated TCR beta chains.

Germline V gene sequence: CDR1 MNHEY, CDR2 SMNVEV (reference sequence). CDR3 length equals 15 residues. Trimming took 8 bases from V and 3 from J, leaving 18 bases between them. About this clone: Antigen specificity is unknown.

The PCR had 60 Vbeta and 13 Jbeta primers. The method was immunoSEQ multiplex PCR; TCRdb's version includes in-frame clones alone and lacks a portion of them. The table shows about 120,000 clones, with 79% occurring only once. This clonotype originated in a woman between 18 and 30 years old in good health and CMV-seropositive. This chain joins TRBV27 and TRBJ2-3; D possibly corresponds to TRBD2 (5 bases). Sequencing input: PBMCs. CDR3 protein: CASSSGARGTDTQYF. CDR3 coding DNA: TGTGCCAGCTCCTCAGGAGCAAGAGGGACAGATACGCAGTATTTT.